A selection of T cell receptor beta chains follows, all from one sample in a study of blood T cell repertoires in COVID-19. TCRdb keeps only in-frame clones here, not all; method: immunoSEQ multiplex PCR. The sample includes 280,000 or so clones, 88% of them seen just once. Sequencing was carried out using peripheral blood. The origin of the receptors is a woman younger than 45 who had recovered from COVID-19. CDR3s include the opening cysteine and the closing phenylalanine or tryptophan. Each record gives: V gene, clone size, J gene, CDR3 protein. Size tells how often a clone was seen (once, few, many) or the class of an expanded clone, and some rows leave it out.

v_call: TRBV28
clone_size: NA
j_call: TRBJ1-4
cdr3_aa: CASTQGTLNEKLFF

v_call: TRBV9
clone_size: few
j_call: TRBJ2-2
cdr3_aa: CASSVAHRAGELFF

v_call: TRBV18
clone_size: NA
j_call: TRBJ2-5
cdr3_aa: CASSLGVETQYF

v_call: TRBV19
clone_size: NA
j_call: TRBJ1-2
cdr3_aa: CASIGLQREFLGGYTF

v_call: TRBV28
clone_size: NA
j_call: TRBJ1-2
cdr3_aa: CASSPPAGSYGYTF

v_call: TRBV6-6
clone_size: NA
j_call: TRBJ2-7
cdr3_aa: CASSYIGEQYF

v_call: TRBV18
clone_size: NA
j_call: TRBJ2-7
cdr3_aa: CASSQTEELDF

v_call: TRBV30
clone_size: NA
j_call: TRBJ1-2
cdr3_aa: CAWSEVNPYSYGYTF

v_call: TRBV24-1
clone_size: NA
j_call: TRBJ1-5
cdr3_aa: CATRDRGVNQPQHF

v_call: TRBV5-6
clone_size: once
j_call: TRBJ2-3
cdr3_aa: CASARPAGGRTGDTQYF

v_call: TRBV19
clone_size: NA
j_call: TRBJ1-2
cdr3_aa: CASSMQGAELSYGYTF

v_call: TRBV28
clone_size: once
j_call: TRBJ2-7
cdr3_aa: CATNNLGQGRNEQYF

v_call: TRBV19
clone_size: NA
j_call: TRBJ2-3
cdr3_aa: CASSIGGVSTDTQYF

v_call: TRBV7-8
clone_size: NA
j_call: TRBJ1-3
cdr3_aa: CASSLEGNREEDF

v_call: TRBV3-1/TRBV3-2
clone_size: NA
j_call: TRBJ2-1
cdr3_aa: CASSQDSHLTGGPTYNEQFF

v_call: TRBV6-2/TRBV6-3
clone_size: NA
j_call: TRBJ1-5
cdr3_aa: CASSSRGPLNQPQHF

v_call: TRBV6-5
clone_size: once
j_call: TRBJ2-1
cdr3_aa: CASSQTGWTYNEQFF

v_call: TRBV5-5
clone_size: NA
j_call: TRBJ2-5
cdr3_aa: CASNPGGQETQYF

v_call: TRBV2
clone_size: few
j_call: TRBJ2-5
cdr3_aa: CASSELSDQETQYF

v_call: TRBV6-5
clone_size: few
j_call: TRBJ1-2
cdr3_aa: CASAKGRGLYGYTF

v_call: TRBV7-2
clone_size: NA
j_call: TRBJ1-6
cdr3_aa: CASSPYTGSNSPLHF

v_call: TRBV6-5
clone_size: NA
j_call: TRBJ1-2
cdr3_aa: CASSHQRRDGYTF

v_call: TRBV28
clone_size: once
j_call: TRBJ2-3
cdr3_aa: CASSLLYLAGILDTQYF

v_call: TRBV4-1
clone_size: NA
j_call: TRBJ1-1
cdr3_aa: CASSQDRQGGEAFF

v_call: TRBV7-3
clone_size: NA
j_call: TRBJ2-1
cdr3_aa: CASSRERANLNEQFF

v_call: TRBV3-1/TRBV3-2
clone_size: NA
j_call: TRBJ1-6
cdr3_aa: CASSQRASNSPLHF

v_call: TRBV18
clone_size: NA
j_call: TRBJ2-5
cdr3_aa: CASSPGTSGTETQYF

v_call: TRBV10-1
clone_size: NA
j_call: TRBJ1-2
cdr3_aa: CAIGGDRGCYGYTF

v_call: TRBV28
clone_size: NA
j_call: TRBJ2-7
cdr3_aa: CASSPANGDRTYEQYF

v_call: TRBV27
clone_size: once
j_call: TRBJ1-1
cdr3_aa: CASSSARGEVGTEAFF

v_call: TRBV5-6
clone_size: few
j_call: TRBJ2-6
cdr3_aa: CASSLQTGANVLTF

v_call: TRBV30
clone_size: NA
j_call: TRBJ2-5
cdr3_aa: CAWSPGTVETQYF

v_call: TRBV7-8
clone_size: NA
j_call: TRBJ2-5
cdr3_aa: CASSLYGGLETQYF

v_call: TRBV6-6
clone_size: once
j_call: TRBJ1-2
cdr3_aa: CASSYGTGNYGYTF

v_call: TRBV2
clone_size: NA
j_call: TRBJ1-5
cdr3_aa: CASSEGQGQPQHF

v_call: TRBV12-2
clone_size: NA
j_call: TRBJ2-1
cdr3_aa: CASRLGAGDPYNEQFF

v_call: TRBV5-4
clone_size: few
j_call: TRBJ2-5
cdr3_aa: CASSTSGGAEETQYF

v_call: TRBV28
clone_size: NA
j_call: TRBJ2-7
cdr3_aa: CASSSRTGQGSYYEQYF

v_call: TRBV5-1
clone_size: NA
j_call: TRBJ2-3
cdr3_aa: CASSLVLAGGTDTQYF

v_call: TRBV4-1
clone_size: once
j_call: TRBJ1-1
cdr3_aa: CASSHTGREAFF

v_call: TRBV9
clone_size: NA
j_call: TRBJ2-1
cdr3_aa: CASSPTSGGALDEQFF

v_call: TRBV9
clone_size: NA
j_call: TRBJ2-7
cdr3_aa: CASSGRGSGWGAYEQYF

v_call: TRBV6-2/TRBV6-3
clone_size: NA
j_call: TRBJ1-1
cdr3_aa: CASSYVSGQGARTEAFF

v_call: TRBV18
clone_size: once
j_call: TRBJ2-6
cdr3_aa: CASSLDSSGANVLTF

v_call: TRBV24-1
clone_size: NA
j_call: TRBJ2-1
cdr3_aa: CATSAPPGWDTSTYNEQFF

v_call: TRBV2
clone_size: NA
j_call: TRBJ1-1
cdr3_aa: CASSDPGRNTEAFF

v_call: TRBV5-1
clone_size: NA
j_call: TRBJ2-3
cdr3_aa: CASSLAAGQGADTQYF

v_call: TRBV11-2
clone_size: NA
j_call: TRBJ2-1
cdr3_aa: CASSFRLAGGGEQFF

v_call: TRBV7-2
clone_size: NA
j_call: TRBJ2-1
cdr3_aa: CASSSGLAGAGNEQFF

v_call: TRBV24-1
clone_size: NA
j_call: TRBJ1-2
cdr3_aa: CATSEWTGVNYGYTF

v_call: TRBV6-2/TRBV6-3
clone_size: NA
j_call: TRBJ2-3
cdr3_aa: CASSRPGTNTDTQYF

v_call: TRBV28
clone_size: once
j_call: TRBJ1-4
cdr3_aa: CASSRPGQGNEKLFF

v_call: TRBV24-1
clone_size: NA
j_call: TRBJ1-1
cdr3_aa: CATRDRGYTEAFF

v_call: TRBV29-1
clone_size: NA
j_call: TRBJ2-1
cdr3_aa: CSVSQSTGESYNEQFF

v_call: TRBV28
clone_size: NA
j_call: TRBJ1-1
cdr3_aa: CASRFGNTEAFF

v_call: TRBV3-1/TRBV3-2
clone_size: NA
j_call: TRBJ2-7
cdr3_aa: CASSQVGGGAYEQYF

v_call: TRBV15
clone_size: NA
j_call: TRBJ1-4
cdr3_aa: CATRPGQGFGKLFF

v_call: TRBV5-1
clone_size: NA
j_call: TRBJ2-1
cdr3_aa: CASSLVGEYNEQFF

v_call: TRBV5-5
clone_size: NA
j_call: TRBJ2-1
cdr3_aa: CASSLQPSSYNEQFF